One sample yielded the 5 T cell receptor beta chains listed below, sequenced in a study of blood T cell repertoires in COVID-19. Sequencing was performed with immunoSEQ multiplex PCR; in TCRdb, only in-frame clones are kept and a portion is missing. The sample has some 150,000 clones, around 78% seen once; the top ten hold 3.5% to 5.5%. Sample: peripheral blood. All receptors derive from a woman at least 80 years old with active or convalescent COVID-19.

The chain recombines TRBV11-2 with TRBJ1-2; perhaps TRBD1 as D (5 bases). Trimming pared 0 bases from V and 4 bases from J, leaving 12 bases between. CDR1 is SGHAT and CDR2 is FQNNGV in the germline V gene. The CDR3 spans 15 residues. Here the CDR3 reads CASSLDGRGSYGYTF. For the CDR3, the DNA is TGTGCCAGCAGCTTAGATGGTAGGGGAAGCTATGGCTACACCTTC. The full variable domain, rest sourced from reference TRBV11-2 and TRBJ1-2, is EAGVAQSPRYKIIEKRQSVAFWCNPISGHATLYWYQQILGQGPKLLIQFQNNGVVDDSQLPKDRFSAERLKGVDSTLKIQPAKLEDSAVYLCASSLDGRGSYGYTFGSGTRLTVV.

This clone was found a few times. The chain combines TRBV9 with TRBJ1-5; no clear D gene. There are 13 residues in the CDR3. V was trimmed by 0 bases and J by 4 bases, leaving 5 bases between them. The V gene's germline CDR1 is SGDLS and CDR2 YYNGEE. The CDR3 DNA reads TGTGCCAGCAGCGTAGGCGTTAATCAGCCCCAGCATTTT. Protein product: CASSVGVNQPQHF.

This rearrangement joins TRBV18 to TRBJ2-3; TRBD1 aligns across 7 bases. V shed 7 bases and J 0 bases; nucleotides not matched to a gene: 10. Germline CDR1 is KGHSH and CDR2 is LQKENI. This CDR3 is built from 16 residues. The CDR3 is CASFGQALSSTDTQYF. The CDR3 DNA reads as TGTGCCAGCTTCGGACAGGCACTCTCTAGCACAGATACGCAGTATTTT.

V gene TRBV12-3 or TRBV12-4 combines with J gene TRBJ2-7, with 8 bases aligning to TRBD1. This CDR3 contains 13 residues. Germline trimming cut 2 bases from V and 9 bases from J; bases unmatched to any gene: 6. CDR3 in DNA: TGTGCCAGCAGTTTAACCGGACAGGGCCGGCAGTACTTC. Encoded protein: CASSLTGQGRQYF.

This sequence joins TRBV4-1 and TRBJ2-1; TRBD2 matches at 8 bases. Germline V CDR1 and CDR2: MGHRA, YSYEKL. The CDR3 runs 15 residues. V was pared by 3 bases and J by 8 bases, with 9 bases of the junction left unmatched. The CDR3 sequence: CASSQAQRGRDEQFF. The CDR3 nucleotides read TGCGCCAGCAGCCAGGCCCAGCGGGGGAGGGATGAGCAGTTCTTC.